The present T cell receptor beta chain was sequenced within a study of CD4 T cells in relation to SARS-CoV-2 and coronaviruses. Study as a whole: PBMCs were cultured with antigen for roughly 11 days before TCR beta sequencing. Notes on the study in general: Crossreactive clones expanded significantly less to SARS-CoV-2 than monoreactive clones.

Of note for this clone: Its target is unknown.

For less than eleven days, 85,000 to 100,000 sorted CD4+ cells grew with T cell-depleted PBMCs and CEF. There are 17 residues in the CDR3. V lost 1 base to trimming and J lost 7 bases; unmatched junction nucleotides: 11. Germline CDR1 is SGHRS and CDR2 is YFSETQ. The assay was immunoSEQ multiplex PCR, and TCRdb's table has in-frame clones only and misses some. The table shows 40,000 to 50,000 clones, with around 82% occurring only once. Sequencing used naive CD4+ T cells from PBMCs, cultured in vitro. Subset of the sample: naive CD4+ T cells isolated by negative enrichment. The sequence derives from an adult with COVID-19. V is TRBV5-1 and J is TRBJ2-2; 9 bases line up with TRBD2. CDR3 protein: CASSLRTSGLGDGELFF. The CDR3 coding sequence is TGCGCCAGCAGCTTGAGAACTAGCGGGTTGGGGGACGGGGAGCTGTTTTTT.